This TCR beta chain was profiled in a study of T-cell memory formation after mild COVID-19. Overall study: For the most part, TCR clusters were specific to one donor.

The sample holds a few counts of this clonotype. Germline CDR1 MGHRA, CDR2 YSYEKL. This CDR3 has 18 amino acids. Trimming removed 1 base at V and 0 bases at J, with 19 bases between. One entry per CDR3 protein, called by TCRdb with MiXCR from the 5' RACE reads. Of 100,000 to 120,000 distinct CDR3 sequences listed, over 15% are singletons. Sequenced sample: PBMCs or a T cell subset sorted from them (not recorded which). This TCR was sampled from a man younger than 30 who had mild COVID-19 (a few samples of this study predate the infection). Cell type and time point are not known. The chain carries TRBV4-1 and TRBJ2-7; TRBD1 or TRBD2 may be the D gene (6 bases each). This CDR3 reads CASSQGRATGGSSYEQYF. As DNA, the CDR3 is TGCGCCAGCAGCCAAGGGAGGGCGACAGGCGGTAGCTCCTACGAGCAGTACTTC.